The 2 T cell receptor beta chains below come from one sample, sequenced in a study of T cell responses to AZD1222 COVID-19 vaccine. Produced via immunoSEQ multiplex PCR; TCRdb's table is partial and in-frame only. The sample has about 110,000 clones; 84% are singletons. Sequenced here: peripheral blood, sampled on day 0 of AZD1222 vaccination. All receptors come from an adult in good health.

This CDR3 reads CASSQSARPIPYYNEQFF. Here the CDR3 DNA reads TGCGCCAGCAGTCAATCGGCGCGTCCGATCCCGTACTACAATGAGCAGTTCTTC. The chain is built from TRBV23-1 and TRBJ2-1, with no clear D. TRBV23-1 is classed as an ORF, of uncertain function. The CDR3 runs to 18 residues. The V gene lost 0 bases and the J gene lost 3 bases, with 18 bases spanning the gap.

The table lists this clone with a few counts. This chain connects TRBV28 to TRBJ1-2; 8 nucleotides line up with TRBD1. Trimming took 3 bases from V and 8 from J; bases not matched to a gene: 5. This CDR3 contains 13 residues. Germline V gene data show CDR1 as MDHEN and CDR2 as SYDVKM. For the CDR3, the DNA is TGTGCCAGCAGTTTCGGCAGGGGGCTGGGCTACACCTTC. This sequence encodes CASSFGRGLGYTF.